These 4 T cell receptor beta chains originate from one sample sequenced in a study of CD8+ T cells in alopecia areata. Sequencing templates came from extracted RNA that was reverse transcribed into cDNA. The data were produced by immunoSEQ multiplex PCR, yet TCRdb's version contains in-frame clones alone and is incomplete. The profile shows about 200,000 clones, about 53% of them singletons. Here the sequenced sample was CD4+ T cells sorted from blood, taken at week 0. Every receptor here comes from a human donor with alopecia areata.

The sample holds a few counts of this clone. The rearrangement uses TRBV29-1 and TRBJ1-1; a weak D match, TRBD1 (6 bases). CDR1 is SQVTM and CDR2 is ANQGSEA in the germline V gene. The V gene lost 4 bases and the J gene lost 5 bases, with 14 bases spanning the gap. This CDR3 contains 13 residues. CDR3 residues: CSVGGQYATEAFF. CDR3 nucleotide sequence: TGCAGCGTTGGGGGACAATACGCGACTGAAGCTTTCTTT.

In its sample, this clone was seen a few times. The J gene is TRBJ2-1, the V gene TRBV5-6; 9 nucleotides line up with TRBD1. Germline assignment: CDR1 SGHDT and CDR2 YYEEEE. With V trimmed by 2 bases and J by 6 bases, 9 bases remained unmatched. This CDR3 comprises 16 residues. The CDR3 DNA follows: TGTGCCAGCAGCTTTCTCTCCGGGACAGGGTCCAATGAGCAGTTCTTC. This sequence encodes CASSFLSGTGSNEQFF.

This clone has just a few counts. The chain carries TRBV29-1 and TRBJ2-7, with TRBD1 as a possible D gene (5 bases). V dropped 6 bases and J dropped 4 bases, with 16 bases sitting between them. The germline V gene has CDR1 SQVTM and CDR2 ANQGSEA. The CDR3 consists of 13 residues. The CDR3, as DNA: TGCAGCGTAAGGGAAGGGGTGGAGTACGAGCAGTACTTC. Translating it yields CSVREGVEYEQYF.

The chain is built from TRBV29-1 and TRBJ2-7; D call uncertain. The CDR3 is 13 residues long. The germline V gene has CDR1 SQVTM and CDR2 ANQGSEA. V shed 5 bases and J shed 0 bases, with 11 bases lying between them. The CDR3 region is CSVKGAISYEQYF. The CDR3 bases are TGCAGCGTTAAAGGAGCAATCTCCTACGAGCAGTACTTC.